The source of this T cell receptor beta chain is a study of breast tumors, draining lymph nodes, adjacent tissues. Findings and caveats of the study: The data were judged consistent with most tumor T cells coming from lymph node and expanding in tumor. Compared with lymph nodes, tumors were less diverse; compared with nontumor tissue, more. Luminal-like breast cancer showed significantly higher tumor–nontumor repertoire similarity than basal-like.

TCRdb recomputed calls from the multiplex PCR reads with MiXCR, one row per CDR3 protein. The table shows about 270,000 distinct CDR3 sequences, with roughly 31% occurring only once. The lymph nodes were axillary draining lymph nodes from breast cancer patients. The CDR3 spans 19 residues. Per germline, CDR1 KGHDR and CDR2 SFDVKD. With respect to this clonotype: Its antigen is still unknown. As the CDR3 is not closed by the conserved phenylalanine or tryptophan, this likely results from a read error.

V is TRBV24-1 and J is TRBJ2-6; D may be TRBD1 (5 bases). Sequenced sample: axillary lymph node tissue. The receptor was derived from a female donor with breast cancer. Some clones in this sample may be carry-over from other donors' samples. The CDR3 loop is CATSWRTPWLDSGANVLTL. The CDR3 DNA reads as TGCGCCACCAGTTGGCGGACACCTTGGTTGGACTCTGGGGCCAACGTCCTGACTCTC.